The subject of this entry is one TCR beta chain. The antigen is undetermined. Germline V gives CDR1 SGHRS, CDR2 YFSETQ. V was trimmed by 3 bases and J by 5 bases, leaving 14 bases between them. This CDR3 comprises 15 residues. This sample was taken from a study of Graves' ophthalmopathy and Graves' hyperthyroidism. Study-level results: Discrimination between ophthalmopathy and stable hyperthyroidism by a 13-signature model showed about 88% sensitivity and 70% to 82% specificity.

RNA transcripts provided the template for amplifying TCR beta CDR3 regions. Second-round multiplex PCR followed a first-round RT-PCR using HTBI primers. MiXCR, applied by TCRdb to the multiplex PCR reads, yields one record per CDR3 protein. The sample lists about 1.1 million distinct CDR3 sequences; 36% were seen once. The sample comprised peripheral blood or thyroid tissue (not recorded which). The TCR sequence derives from an adult man with Graves' hyperthyroidism. V and J are TRBV5-1 and TRBJ1-4; unclear D gene. CDR3 coding DNA: TGCGCCAGCAGCTCGGGAACAATGGGAAATGAAAAACTGTTTTTT. This encodes CASSSGTMGNEKLFF.